This T cell receptor beta chain was sequenced in a study of control samples from healthy donors and cancer patients. The method was immunoSEQ multiplex PCR; TCRdb's version includes in-frame clones alone and lacks a portion of them. The repertoire holds some 70,000 clones, with 83% as singletons. Trimming took off 0 bases at V and 8 bases at J, with 8 bases between the two ends. The CDR3 length is 13 residues. Germline values: CDR1 SGHKS, CDR2 YYEKEE (reference sequence). The gene calls are TRBV5-5 and TRBJ1-4; the D is unclear. The sequenced sample was blood. The clonotype originates from a man aged 60 to 69 in good health. CDR3 nucleotides: TGTGCCAGCAGCTTGGCCGTCAGAGAAAAACTGTTTTTT. Translating gives CASSLAVREKLFF.